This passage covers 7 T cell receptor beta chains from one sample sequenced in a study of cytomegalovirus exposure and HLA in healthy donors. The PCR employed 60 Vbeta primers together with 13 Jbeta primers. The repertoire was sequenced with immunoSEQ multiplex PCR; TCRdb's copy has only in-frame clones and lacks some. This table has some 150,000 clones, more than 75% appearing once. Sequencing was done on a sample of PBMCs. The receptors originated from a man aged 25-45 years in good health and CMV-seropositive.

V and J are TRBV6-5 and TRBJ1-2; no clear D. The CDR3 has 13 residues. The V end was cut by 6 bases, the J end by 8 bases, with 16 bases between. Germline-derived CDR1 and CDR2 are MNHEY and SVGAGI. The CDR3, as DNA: TGTGCCAGCAGCATGGGCCAGAAGCGGGGCTACACCTTC. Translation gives CASSMGQKRGYTF.

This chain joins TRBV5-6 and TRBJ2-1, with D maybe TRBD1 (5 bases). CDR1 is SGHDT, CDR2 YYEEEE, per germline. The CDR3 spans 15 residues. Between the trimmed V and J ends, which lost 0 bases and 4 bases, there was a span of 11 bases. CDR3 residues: CASSLGTRFYNEQFF. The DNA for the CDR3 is TGTGCCAGCAGCTTGGGGACACGTTTTTACAATGAGCAGTTCTTC.

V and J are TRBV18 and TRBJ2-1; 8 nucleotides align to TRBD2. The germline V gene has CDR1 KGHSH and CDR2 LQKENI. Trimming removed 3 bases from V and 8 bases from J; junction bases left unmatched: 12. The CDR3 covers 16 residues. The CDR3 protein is CASSPRVEAGAHEQFF. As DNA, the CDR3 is TGTGCCAGCTCACCCCGAGTTGAAGCGGGAGCCCATGAGCAGTTCTTC.

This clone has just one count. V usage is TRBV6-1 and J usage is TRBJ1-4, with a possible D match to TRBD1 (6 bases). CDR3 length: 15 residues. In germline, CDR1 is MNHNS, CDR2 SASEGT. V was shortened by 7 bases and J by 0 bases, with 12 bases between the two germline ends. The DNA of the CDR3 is TGTGCCAGCATCCTGGACAGTGCAACTAATGAAAAACTGTTTTTT. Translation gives CASILDSATNEKLFF.

The chain's CDR3 is CASSRNTGEQETQYF. The CDR3 bases are TGTGCCAGCAGCCGAAATACAGGGGAACAAGAGACCCAGTACTTC. The V and J genes are TRBV11-2 and TRBJ2-5, with 7 positions matching TRBD1. V was pared by 5 bases and J by 2 bases, with 8 bases of the junction left unmatched. The CDR3 loop spans 15 amino acids. CDR1 SGHAT and CDR2 FQNNGV come from the germline V gene.

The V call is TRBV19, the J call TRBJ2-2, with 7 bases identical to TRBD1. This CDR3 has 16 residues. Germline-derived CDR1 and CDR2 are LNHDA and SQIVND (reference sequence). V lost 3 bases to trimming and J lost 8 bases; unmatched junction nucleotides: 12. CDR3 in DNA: TGTGCCAGTAGTATCCGAGGGGGCTACGATGGAGGGGAGCTGTTTTTT. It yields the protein CASSIRGGYDGGELFF.

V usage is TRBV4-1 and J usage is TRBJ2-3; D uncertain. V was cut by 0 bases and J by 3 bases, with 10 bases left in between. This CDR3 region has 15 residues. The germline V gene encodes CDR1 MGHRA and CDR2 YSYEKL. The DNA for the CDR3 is TGCGCCAGCAGCCAAGAGCTCACTACAACAGATACGCAGTATTTT. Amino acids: CASSQELTTTDTQYF.